This T cell receptor (beta chain) was documented in a study of shared clonotypes between healthy human individuals. Germline CDR1 reads MRHNA; CDR2 reads SNTAGT. The CDR3 runs 14 residues. V was cut by 4 bases and J by 0 bases, with 6 bases left in between. This clone appeared a few times. Data came from immunoSEQ multiplex PCR; TCRdb stores just in-frame clones and leaves some out. The sample contains 650,000 to 750,000 clones, roughly 70% of which appear only once. The investigators split CD4+ cells into a CD45RA+ naive subset and a CD45RA-negative memory subset. The sequenced material came from memory CD4+ T cells sorted from blood. Noted subset: CD45RA-negative fraction. This clonotype was obtained from a woman younger than 45 in good health. V is TRBV6-4 and J is TRBJ2-2; D ambiguous. This chain's CDR3 is CASSALPNTGELFF. The CDR3, as DNA: TGTGCCAGCAGTGCACTCCCGAACACCGGGGAGCTGTTTTTT.